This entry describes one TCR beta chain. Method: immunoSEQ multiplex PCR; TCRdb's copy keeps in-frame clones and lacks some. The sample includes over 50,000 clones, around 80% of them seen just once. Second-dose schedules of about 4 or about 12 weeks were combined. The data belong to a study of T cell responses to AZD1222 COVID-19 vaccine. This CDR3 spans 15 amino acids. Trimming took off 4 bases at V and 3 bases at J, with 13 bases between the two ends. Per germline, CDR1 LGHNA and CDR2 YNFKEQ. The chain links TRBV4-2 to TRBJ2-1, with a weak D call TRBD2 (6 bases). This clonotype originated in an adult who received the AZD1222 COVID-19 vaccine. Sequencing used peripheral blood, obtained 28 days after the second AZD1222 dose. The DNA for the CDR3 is TGTGCCAGCAGCCCAAACCCGGGGGTCTACAATGAGCAGTTCTTC. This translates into CASSPNPGVYNEQFF.